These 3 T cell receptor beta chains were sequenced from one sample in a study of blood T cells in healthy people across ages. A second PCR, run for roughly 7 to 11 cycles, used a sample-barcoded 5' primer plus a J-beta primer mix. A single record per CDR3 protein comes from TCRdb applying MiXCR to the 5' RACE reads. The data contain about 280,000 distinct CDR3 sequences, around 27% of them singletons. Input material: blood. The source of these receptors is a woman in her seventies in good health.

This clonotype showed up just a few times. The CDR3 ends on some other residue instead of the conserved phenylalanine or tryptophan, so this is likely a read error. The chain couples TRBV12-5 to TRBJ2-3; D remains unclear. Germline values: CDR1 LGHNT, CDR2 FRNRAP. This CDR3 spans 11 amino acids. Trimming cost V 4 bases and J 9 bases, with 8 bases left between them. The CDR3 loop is CASGSRPTQYL. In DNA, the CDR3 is TGTGCTAGTGGTTCCCGGCCGACGCAGTATCTT.

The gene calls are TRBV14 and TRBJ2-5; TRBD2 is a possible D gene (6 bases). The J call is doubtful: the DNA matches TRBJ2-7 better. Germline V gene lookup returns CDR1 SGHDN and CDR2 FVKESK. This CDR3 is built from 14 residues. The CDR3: CASRQGGGAYEQYF. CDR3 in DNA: TGTGCCAGCAGGCAGGGCGGAGGGGCCTACGAGCAGTACTTC.

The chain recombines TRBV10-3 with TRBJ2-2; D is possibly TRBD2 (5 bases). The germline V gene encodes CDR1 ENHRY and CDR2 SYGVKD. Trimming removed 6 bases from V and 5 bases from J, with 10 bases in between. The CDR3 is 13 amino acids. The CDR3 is CAISSRGTGELFF. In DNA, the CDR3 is TGTGCCATCAGCAGCCGAGGGACCGGGGAGCTGTTTTTT.